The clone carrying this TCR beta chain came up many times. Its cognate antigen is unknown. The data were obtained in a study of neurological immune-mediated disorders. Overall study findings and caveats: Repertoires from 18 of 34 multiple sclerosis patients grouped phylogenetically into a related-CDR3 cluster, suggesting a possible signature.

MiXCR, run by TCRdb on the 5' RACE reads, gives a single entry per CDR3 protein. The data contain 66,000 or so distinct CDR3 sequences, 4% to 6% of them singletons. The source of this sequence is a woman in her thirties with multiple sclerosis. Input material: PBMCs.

CDR3 in DNA: TGTGCCAGCAGTTTGGACAGCGGGGGGAAGGAGACCCAGTACTTC. Protein sequence: CASSLDSGGKETQYF. V gene TRBV12-3 or TRBV12-4 combines with J gene TRBJ2-5; 9 bases are shared with TRBD2. The CDR3 contains 15 residues. J gave up 5 bases and V 3 bases, and 7 bases lay outside the gene matches.